This T cell receptor (beta chain) was obtained from a study of blood T cell repertoires in COVID-19 (dated by TCRdb to between 2020 and 2021). Regarding the research as a whole: The collaborator samples originated in the United States, Italy and Spain and spanned the acute and convalescent phases of COVID-19. The prospective study material was composed of cDNA or gDNA derived from T cells, B-cell-depleted T cells, or PBMCs. Deeply sampled blood TCRbeta repertoires from subjects exposed to, actively infected with, or recovered from COVID-19 were included in the dataset. The repertoires were released in a freely available public database meant as a resource for research on the immune response to SARS-CoV-2. The samples were drawn from the first 160 participants of the ongoing ImmuneRACE study and from 1,254 subjects provided by 6 global collaborators. The sample metadata nearly always contained a de-identified subject ID, COVID-19 status, age in years and sex. Where available, HLA class I and class II types were taken from metadata supplied by the sample provider and were not determined by assay-based typing.

The study at large found these results: How much clinical and demographic metadata was included differed by source and by participant, and the metadata was provided uncurated.

As for this clone: Its specific antigen is unknown. No base-level quality is on record; no much larger clone is a single base apart.

TCRbeta CDR3 regions were amplified from genomic DNA by means of the immunoSEQ Assay, a bias-controlled multiplex PCR. The original pipeline was this. Nucleated cell counts per sample were estimated from amplification of reference gene primers within the assay. To quantify the absolute abundance of each unique TCRbeta CDR3 rearrangement, sequence reads were collapsed and filtered. For each sample, productive Simpson clonality was calculated by taking the square root of Simpson's diversity index across productive rearrangements. TCRdb holds this immuneACCESS table with in-frame rearrangements only. Some clones are missing; in checked studies, unresolved V genes explain under half, and the rest has no known cause. The V and J calls and clone size come from that table; D and trimming were worked out from the DNA. The sample yields 250,000 to 350,000 clones; roughly 86% were counted once. Roughly 7.1% of the sample is in the top ten clones.

A second Seattle source provided samples from volunteer blood donors who had recovered from COVID-19. Each collaborating institution followed its own protocols to collect whole blood in K2EDTA tubes. For TCRbeta analysis, collaborators shipped samples in one of three forms: frozen whole blood, isolated PBMCs, or DNA extracted from either of those sample types. The trim is 2 bases for V and 6 bases for J, with a gap of 17 bases between the germline ends. The cysteine opens and the phenylalanine closes a CDR3 of 15 amino acids. Only the CDR3 region is kept as DNA, spanning 45 bases read in frame from base 1. Looking up the germline V gene yields CDR1 SGHNT and CDR2 YENEEA.

The sequence is built from TRBV11-3 and TRBJ2-7; a tentative D match to TRBD1 spans 5 bases. The material sequenced was peripheral blood. This clonotype was sampled from a woman in her fifties or sixties who had recovered from COVID-19. The sequenced DNA is TGTGCCAGCAGCTTACATTCAGGGTTTCTCGGCGAGCAGTACTTC. This translates into CASSLHSGFLGEQYF.